The 29 T cell receptor beta chains below were found in one sample sequenced in a study of cytomegalovirus exposure and HLA in healthy donors. Researchers ran the PCR with 60 Vbeta and 13 Jbeta primers. Sequencing used immunoSEQ multiplex PCR; TCRdb keeps in-frame clones, though not all of them. The sample gives about 230,000 clones, approximately 85% of which show up once; about 0.25% is in the top ten. What was sequenced was PBMCs. These TCRs come from a girl aged 2-10 years in good health and CMV-seronegative.

This clone showed up just once. The genes are TRBV2 and TRBJ1-2, with a possible D match to TRBD1 (5 bases). With 9 bases removed from V and 0 bases from J, the gap between germline ends came to 11 bases. The length of the CDR3 is 13 residues. Germline values: CDR1 SNHLY, CDR2 FYNNEI. The CDR3 protein is CARPDSPNYGYTF. The CDR3, as DNA: TGTGCCAGGCCCGACAGTCCTAACTATGGCTACACCTTC.

This clone was recorded a few times. CDR3 in amino acids: CASRTSIGQGNTEAFF. CDR3 nucleotide sequence: TGCGCCAGCAGAACGTCCATAGGACAGGGGAACACTGAAGCTTTCTTT. This chain uses TRBV5-1 with TRBJ1-1; 8 bases agree with TRBD1. Unmatched junction bases numbered 10, after V lost 5 bases and J lost 1 base. Per germline, CDR1 SGHRS and CDR2 YFSETQ. The length of the CDR3 is 16 residues.

This rearrangement joins TRBV4-1 to TRBJ2-5, with 7 bases matching TRBD2. The closer fit of TRBJ2-7 to the DNA end suggests the J call may be wrong. This CDR3 contains 15 residues. In germline, CDR1 is MGHRA, CDR2 YSYEKL. The CDR3 DNA follows: TGCGCCAGCAGCCAAGGAACAGCGGGGTCCTACGAGCAGTACTTC. It specifies CASSQGTAGSYEQYF.

V and J are TRBV30 and TRBJ1-3; TRBD1 is a possible D gene (6 bases). Germline V gene lookup returns CDR1 GTSNPN and CDR2 SVGIG (reference sequence). V lost 3 bases to trimming and J lost 2 bases, with 8 bases between them. The CDR3 consists of 13 residues. CDR3 coding DNA: TGTGCCTGGAGCAGGGGAACTGGAAACACCATATATTTT. As protein: CAWSRGTGNTIYF.

The J gene is TRBJ2-2, the V gene TRBV5-1; 7 bases match TRBD1. The CDR3 runs to 16 residues. The germline CDR1 and CDR2 sequences are SGHRS and YFSETQ. J was trimmed by 0 bases and V by 3 bases; bases with no gene match: 5. CDR3 in DNA: TGCGCCAGCAGCTCCCGCGGACAGGCGAACACCGGGGAGCTGTTTTTT. Its translation is CASSSRGQANTGELFF.

The CDR3 loop reads CSGGWTGTNYGYTF. In DNA form, the CDR3 reads TGCAGCGGTGGGTGGACAGGGACCAACTATGGCTACACCTTC. This chain connects TRBV29-1 to TRBJ1-2; 8 bases are shared with TRBD1. The trim removed 7 bases at V and 2 bases at J, leaving 9 bases unmatched. The length of the CDR3 is 14 residues. Germline CDR1 reads SQVTM; CDR2 reads ANQGSEA.

This chain joins TRBV7-3 and TRBJ1-4; TRBD1 matches 8 bases. Trimming at V came to 5 bases and at J to 4 bases, leaving 3 bases not matched to a gene. CDR1 and CDR2 from the germline V gene are SGHTA and FQGTGA. The CDR3 is 14 residues long. The CDR3 DNA sequence: TGTGCCAGCAGCCGGGACAGGTTTAATGAAAAACTGTTTTTT. Amino acids: CASSRDRFNEKLFF.

The chain links TRBV7-2 to TRBJ1-1; D is unclear. Germline loops: CDR1 SGHTA, CDR2 FQGNSA. V was clipped by 0 bases and J by 0 bases, with 11 bases between them. CDR3 size: 16 residues. CDR3 in DNA: TGTGCCAGCAGCTTAGCGGGTGGACTTTTGAACACTGAAGCTTTCTTT. Amino acids: CASSLAGGLLNTEAFF.

Turning to this clone: The same CDR3 can be traced to other DNA sequences in this sample. CDR3 sequence: CASSAGGGGTGELFF. The CDR3 DNA follows: TGCGCCAGCAGCGCCGGAGGAGGTGGGACCGGGGAGCTGTTTTTT. The chain combines TRBV5-1 with TRBJ2-2, with a weak D call TRBD2 (5 bases). Trimming cost V 4 bases and J 5 bases, with 15 bases left between them. Per germline, CDR1 SGHRS and CDR2 YFSETQ. There are 15 residues in the CDR3. Looking up the rest from reference TRBV5-1 and TRBJ2-2 gives the full variable domain: KAGVTQTPRYLIKTRGQQVTLSCSPISGHRSVSWYQQTPGQGLQFLFEYFSETQRNKGNFPGRFSGRQFSNSRSEMNVSTLELGDSALYLCASSAGGGGTGELFFGEGSRLTVL.

The gene calls are TRBV10-3 and TRBJ2-1, with D tentatively TRBD2 (7 bases). Trimming left V 6 bases short and J 0 bases short, with 15 bases between. The CDR3 has 16 residues. Germline V gene data show CDR1 as ENHRY and CDR2 as SYGVKD. CDR3 amino acids: CAISDGGPGSYNEQFF. CDR3 in DNA: TGTGCCATCAGCGACGGGGGGCCGGGCTCCTACAATGAGCAGTTCTTC.

The chain recombines TRBV10-2 with TRBJ2-1, with a possible D match to TRBD2 (6 bases). Trimming cost V 8 bases and J 7 bases, with 12 bases left between them. CDR1 is WSHSY and CDR2 is SAAADI in the germline V gene. This CDR3 region has 12 residues. The CDR3 bases are TGCGCCAGCCGGGAGCCAGAGAATGAGCAGTTCTTC. As protein: CASREPENEQFF.

The chain recombines TRBV2 with TRBJ2-5; D is unresolved. With 4 bases removed from V and 0 bases from J, the gap between germline ends came to 12 bases. The CDR3 covers 15 residues. The germline V gene encodes CDR1 SNHLY and CDR2 FYNNEI. This CDR3 reads CASSVAPLNQETQYF. CDR3 DNA sequence: TGTGCCAGCAGTGTGGCCCCGCTTAACCAAGAGACCCAGTACTTC.

This clone was observed a few times. This sequence joins TRBV14 and TRBJ2-5, with 11 bases lining up with TRBD2. Germline loops: CDR1 SGHDN, CDR2 FVKESK. Trimming at V came to 4 bases and at J to 4 bases, leaving 11 bases not matched to a gene. This CDR3 is 17 amino acids long. CDR3 bases: TGTGCCAGCAGCCGCCGTAGCGGGGGGGTGACTGGAGAGACCCAGTACTTC. The encoded protein is CASSRRSGGVTGETQYF.

This sequence joins TRBV30 and TRBJ2-5, with D possibly TRBD1 on 6 matching bases. V was clipped by 1 base and J by 3 bases, with 12 bases between them. The CDR3 sequence is 14 residues long. Looked up from germline, CDR1 is GTSNPN and CDR2 is SVGIG (reference sequence). The CDR3 region has the DNA TGTGCCTGGAGTGCCCCCCCAGGGGAAGAGACCCAGTACTTC. Translating gives CAWSAPPGEETQYF.

V usage is TRBV11-3 and J usage is TRBJ1-6, with D perhaps matching TRBD1 (5 bases). Trimming stripped 5 bases from V and 7 bases from J, with 6 bases between. Germline CDR1 is SGHNT and CDR2 is YENEEA. The CDR3 covers 12 residues. The CDR3 here is CASSPGNSPLHF. CDR3 DNA sequence: TGTGCCAGCAGCCCAGGGAATTCACCCCTCCACTTT.

This clone was seen a single time. The V gene is TRBV28, the J gene TRBJ1-1; D gene unclear. CDR3 length: 14 amino acids. V shed 3 bases and J shed 5 bases, with 13 bases lying between them. The V gene's germline CDR1 is MDHEN and CDR2 SYDVKM. CDR3 region: CASSLGMEGTEAFF. CDR3 nucleotides: TGTGCCAGCAGTTTGGGGATGGAGGGAACTGAAGCTTTCTTT.

The chain employs TRBV4-2 and TRBJ1-1, with D possibly being TRBD1 (5 bases). The CDR3 sequence is 15 residues long. V lost 0 bases and J 5 bases, leaving 13 bases between the germline ends. Germline assignment: CDR1 LGHNA and CDR2 YNFKEQ. The DNA of the CDR3 is TGTGCCAGCAGCCAAGACCCTATCGGGGGGACTGAAGCTTTCTTT. Protein: CASSQDPIGGTEAFF.

The CDR3 DNA is TGCAGCTCCCTAGTGGGTGAGCAGTTCTTC. Amino acid sequence: CSSLVGEQFF. V and J are TRBV29-1 and TRBJ2-1, with D uncertain. Trimming took off 8 bases at V and 9 bases at J, with 11 bases between the two ends. Germline CDR1 is SQVTM and CDR2 is ANQGSEA. The CDR3 loop spans 10 amino acids.

V usage is TRBV5-6 and J usage is TRBJ1-2, with 12 bases fitting TRBD1. Trimming at V came to 4 bases and at J to 8 bases, leaving 9 bases not matched to a gene. Germline CDR1 reads SGHDT; CDR2 reads YYEEEE. The CDR3 totals 15 residues. The CDR3 here is CASSHRDRGLRGYTF. DNA for the CDR3: TGTGCCAGCAGCCACCGGGACAGGGGGCTTAGAGGCTACACCTTC.

The chain is built from TRBV7-9 and TRBJ2-7; 14 bases line up with TRBD2. The trim removed 5 bases at V and 2 bases at J, leaving 8 bases unmatched. The CDR3 contains 17 residues. Germline CDR1 reads SEHNR; CDR2 reads FQNEAQ (reference sequence). The CDR3 here is CASSPLGTSGGTYEQYF. CDR3 coding DNA: TGTGCCAGCAGCCCCCTAGGGACTAGCGGGGGTACCTACGAGCAGTACTTC.

The chain carries TRBV7-2 and TRBJ1-1, with a weak D call TRBD1 (6 bases). CDR1 and CDR2 from the germline V gene are SGHTA and FQGNSA. V dropped 2 bases and J dropped 0 bases, with 10 bases sitting between them. This CDR3 has 15 residues. CDR3 loop: CASSLIGGLNTEAFF. In DNA, the CDR3 is TGTGCCAGCAGCTTAATCGGGGGGCTGAACACTGAAGCTTTCTTT.

V usage is TRBV7-9 and J usage is TRBJ1-4, with D perhaps TRBD1 (5 bases). The CDR3 runs 11 residues. The germline V gene encodes CDR1 SEHNR and CDR2 FQNEAQ (reference sequence). The ends were cut back, 4 bases at V and 12 bases at J, with 9 bases in the middle. CDR3 DNA sequence: TGTGCCAGCAGCTACCGGGGGGAACTGTTTTTT. This encodes CASSYRGELFF.

This chain connects TRBV7-9 to TRBJ2-1; D perhaps matches TRBD2 (6 bases). The CDR3 covers 15 residues. Trimming left V 1 base short and J 3 bases short, with 10 bases between. CDR1 is SEHNR and CDR2 is FQNEAQ in the germline V gene (reference sequence). This CDR3 is CASSLGSGYYNEQFF. The CDR3 region has the DNA TGTGCCAGCAGCTTAGGTAGCGGTTACTACAATGAGCAGTTCTTC.

The V call is TRBV18, the J call TRBJ2-2; no reliable D call. CDR1 and CDR2 from the germline V gene are KGHSH and LQKENI. CDR3 length: 14 residues. V lost 0 bases and J lost 3, with 5 bases in between. CDR3 coding DNA: TGTGCCAGCTCACCACCCAGGCACACCGGGGAGCTGTTTTTT. Amino acids: CASSPPRHTGELFF. The full variable domain, completed using reference TRBV18 and TRBJ2-2, is NAGVMQNPRHLVRRRGQEARLRCSPMKGHSHVYWYRQLPEEGLKFMVYLQKENIIDESGMPKERFSAEFPKEGPSILRIQQVVRGDSAAYFCASSPPRHTGELFFGEGSRLTVL.

In this sample, this clone turned up once. The gene calls are TRBV10-2 and TRBJ2-1, with 9 bases lining up with TRBD2. The CDR3 has 15 residues. The ends lost 2 bases at V and 9 bases at J; junction bases unmatched: 8. The V gene's germline CDR1 is WSHSY and CDR2 SAAADI. Here the CDR3 DNA reads TGCGCCAGCAGTGAGAGGGCGGGAGGGCCCCTTGAGCAGTTCTTC. Amino acids: CASSERAGGPLEQFF.

The rearrangement links TRBV11-3 to TRBJ2-7, with TRBD1 matching 8 bases. Unmatched junction bases numbered 6, after V lost 5 bases and J lost 6 bases. There are 13 residues in the CDR3. CDR1 and CDR2 from the germline V gene are SGHNT and YENEEA. The CDR3 DNA reads TGTGCCAGCAGCCACGGGCAGGGGGCCGAGCAGTACTTC. This encodes CASSHGQGAEQYF.

The V call is TRBV19, the J call TRBJ2-2; 7 nucleotides match TRBD2. Trimming took 5 bases from V and 3 from J; bases not matched to a gene: 6. This CDR3 comprises 15 residues. Germline V gene lookup returns CDR1 LNHDA and CDR2 SQIVND (reference sequence). This chain's CDR3 is CASSFSGLYTGELFF. CDR3 sequence (DNA): TGTGCCAGTAGTTTCTCGGGACTATACACCGGGGAGCTGTTTTTT.

V is TRBV29-1 and J is TRBJ2-3, with a possible D match to TRBD2 (5 bases). CDR3 size: 16 residues. V was cut by 0 bases and J by 5 bases, with 18 bases left in between. Germline-derived CDR1 and CDR2 are SQVTM and ANQGSEA. CDR3 region: CSVEDVREGSRDTQYF. CDR3 nucleotides: TGCAGCGTTGAAGATGTTCGCGAGGGTTCGCGAGATACGCAGTATTTT.

This chain links TRBV7-9 with TRBJ2-5; 10 bases are shared with TRBD1. The CDR3 length is 15 residues. CDR1 is SEHNR and CDR2 is FQNEAQ in the germline V gene (reference sequence). Germline trimming cut 5 bases from V and 1 base from J; bases unmatched to any gene: 4. The CDR3 bases are TGTGCCAGCAGCCCCGGGACAGGGGTCCAAGAGACCCAGTACTTC. This translates into CASSPGTGVQETQYF.